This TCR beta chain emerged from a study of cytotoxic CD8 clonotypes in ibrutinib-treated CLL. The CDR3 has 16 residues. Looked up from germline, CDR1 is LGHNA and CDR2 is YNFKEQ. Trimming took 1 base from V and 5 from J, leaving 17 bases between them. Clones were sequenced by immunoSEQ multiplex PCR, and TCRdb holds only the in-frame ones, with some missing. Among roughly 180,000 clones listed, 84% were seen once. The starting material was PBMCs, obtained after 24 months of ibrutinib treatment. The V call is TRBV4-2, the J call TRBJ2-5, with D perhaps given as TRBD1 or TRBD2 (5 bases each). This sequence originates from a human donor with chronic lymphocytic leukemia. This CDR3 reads CASSQGDRDWGETQYF. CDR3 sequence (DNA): TGTGCCAGCAGCCAAGGGGATAGGGATTGGGGGGAGACCCAGTACTTC.